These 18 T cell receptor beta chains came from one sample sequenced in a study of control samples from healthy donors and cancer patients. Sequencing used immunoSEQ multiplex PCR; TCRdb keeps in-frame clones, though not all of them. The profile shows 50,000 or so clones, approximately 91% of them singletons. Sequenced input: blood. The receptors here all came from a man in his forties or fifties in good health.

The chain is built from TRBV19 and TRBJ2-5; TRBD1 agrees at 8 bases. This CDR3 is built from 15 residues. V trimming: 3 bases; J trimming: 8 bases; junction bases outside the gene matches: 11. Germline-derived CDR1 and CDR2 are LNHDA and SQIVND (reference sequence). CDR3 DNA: TGTGCCAGTAGTATGTGGGGGACAGGAAAGGGTACCCAGTACTTC. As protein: CASSMWGTGKGTQYF.

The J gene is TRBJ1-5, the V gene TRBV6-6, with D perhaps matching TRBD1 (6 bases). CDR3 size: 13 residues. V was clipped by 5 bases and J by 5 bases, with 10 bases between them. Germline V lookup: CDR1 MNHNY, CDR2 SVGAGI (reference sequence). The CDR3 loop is CASSRTAHQPQHF. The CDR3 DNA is TGTGCCAGCAGTCGGACAGCTCATCAGCCCCAGCATTTT.

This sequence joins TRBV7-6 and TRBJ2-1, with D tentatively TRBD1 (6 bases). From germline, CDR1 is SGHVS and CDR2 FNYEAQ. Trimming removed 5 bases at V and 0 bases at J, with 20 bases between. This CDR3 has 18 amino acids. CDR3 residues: CASSKGLGAWSSYNEQFF. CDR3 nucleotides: TGTGCCAGCAGCAAAGGACTGGGGGCGTGGAGCTCCTACAATGAGCAGTTCTTC.

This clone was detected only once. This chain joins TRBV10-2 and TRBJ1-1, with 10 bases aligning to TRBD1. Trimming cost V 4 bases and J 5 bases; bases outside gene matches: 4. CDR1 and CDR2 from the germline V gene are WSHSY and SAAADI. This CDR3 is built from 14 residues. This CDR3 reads CASSGQGAQTEAFF. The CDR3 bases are TGCGCCAGCAGTGGACAGGGGGCGCAAACTGAAGCTTTCTTT.

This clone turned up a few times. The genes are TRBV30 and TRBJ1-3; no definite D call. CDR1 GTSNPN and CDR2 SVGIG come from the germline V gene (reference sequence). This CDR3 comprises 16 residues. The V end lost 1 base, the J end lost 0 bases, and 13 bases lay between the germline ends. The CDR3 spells CAWSGVEAYSGNTIYF. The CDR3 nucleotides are TGTGCCTGGAGTGGCGTAGAGGCCTACTCTGGAAACACCATATATTTT.

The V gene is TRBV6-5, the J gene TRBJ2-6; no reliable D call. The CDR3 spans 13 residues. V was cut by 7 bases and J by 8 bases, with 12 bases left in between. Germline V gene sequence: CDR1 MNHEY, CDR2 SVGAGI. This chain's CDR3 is CASNTLKTNVLTF. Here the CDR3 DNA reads TGTGCCAGCAATACACTCAAGACCAACGTCCTGACTTTC.

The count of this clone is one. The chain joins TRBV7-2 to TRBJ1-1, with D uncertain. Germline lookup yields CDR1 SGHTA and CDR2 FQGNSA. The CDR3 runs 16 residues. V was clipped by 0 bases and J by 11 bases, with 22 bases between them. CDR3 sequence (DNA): TGTGCCAGCAGCTTAGCAAAGTTTAGATGGGGTTCTGGGGCTTTCTTT. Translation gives CASSLAKFRWGSGAFF.

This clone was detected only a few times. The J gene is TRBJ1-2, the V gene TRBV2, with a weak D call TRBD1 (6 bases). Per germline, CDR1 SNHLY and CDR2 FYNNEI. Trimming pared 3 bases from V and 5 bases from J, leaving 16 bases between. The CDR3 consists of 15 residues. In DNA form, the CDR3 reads TGTGCCAGCAGTGACCGGGACACCTTGCTTTATGGCTACACCTTC. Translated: CASSDRDTLLYGYTF.

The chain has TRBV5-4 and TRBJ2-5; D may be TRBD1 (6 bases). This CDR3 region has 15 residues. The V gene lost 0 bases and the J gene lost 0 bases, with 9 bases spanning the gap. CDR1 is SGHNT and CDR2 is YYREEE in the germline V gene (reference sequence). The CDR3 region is CASSLGGTNQETQYF. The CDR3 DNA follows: TGTGCCAGCAGCTTGGGGGGGACAAACCAAGAGACCCAGTACTTC. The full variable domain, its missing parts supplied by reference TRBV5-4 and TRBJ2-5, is ETGVTQSPTHLIKTRGQQVTLRCSSQSGHNTVSWYQQALGQGPQFIFQYYREEENGRGNFPPRFSGLQFPNYSSELNVNALELDDSALYLCASSLGGTNQETQYFGPGTRLLVL.

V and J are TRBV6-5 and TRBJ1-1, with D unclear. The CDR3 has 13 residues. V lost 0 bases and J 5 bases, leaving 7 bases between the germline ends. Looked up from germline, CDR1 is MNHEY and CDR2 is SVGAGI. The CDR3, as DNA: TGTGCCAGCAGTTACTCGACCTTAACTGAAGCTTTCTTT. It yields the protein CASSYSTLTEAFF.

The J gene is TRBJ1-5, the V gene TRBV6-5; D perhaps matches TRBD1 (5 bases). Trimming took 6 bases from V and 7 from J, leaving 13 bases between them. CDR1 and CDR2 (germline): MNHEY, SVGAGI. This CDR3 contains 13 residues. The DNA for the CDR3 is TGTGCCAGCAGGGGACCCCTAGGACAGCCCCAGCATTTT. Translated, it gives CASRGPLGQPQHF.

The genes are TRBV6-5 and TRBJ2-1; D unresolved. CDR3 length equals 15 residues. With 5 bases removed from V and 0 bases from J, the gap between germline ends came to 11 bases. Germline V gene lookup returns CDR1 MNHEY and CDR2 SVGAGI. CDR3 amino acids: CASSIGTSSYNEQFF. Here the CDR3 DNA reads TGTGCCAGCAGTATCGGTACAAGCTCCTACAATGAGCAGTTCTTC.

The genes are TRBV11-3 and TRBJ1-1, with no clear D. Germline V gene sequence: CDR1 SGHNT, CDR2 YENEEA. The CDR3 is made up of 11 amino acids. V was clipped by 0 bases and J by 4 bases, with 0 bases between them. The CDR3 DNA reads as TGTGCCAGCAGCTTAGACACTGAAGCTTTCTTT. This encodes CASSLDTEAFF.

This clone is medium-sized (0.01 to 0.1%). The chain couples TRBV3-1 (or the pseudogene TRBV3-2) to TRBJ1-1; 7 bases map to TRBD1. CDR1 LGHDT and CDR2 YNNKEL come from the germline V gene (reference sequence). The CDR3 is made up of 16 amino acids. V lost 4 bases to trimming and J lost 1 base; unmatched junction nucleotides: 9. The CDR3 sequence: CASSPGGARENTEAFF. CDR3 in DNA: TGTGCCAGCAGCCCAGGGGGGGCCAGGGAGAACACTGAAGCTTTCTTT.

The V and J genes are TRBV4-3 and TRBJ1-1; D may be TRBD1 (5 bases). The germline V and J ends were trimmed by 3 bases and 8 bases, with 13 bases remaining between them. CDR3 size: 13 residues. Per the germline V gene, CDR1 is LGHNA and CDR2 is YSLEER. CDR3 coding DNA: TGCGCCAGCAGCCACTCTAAGGGACGGGAAGCTTTCTTT. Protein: CASSHSKGREAFF.

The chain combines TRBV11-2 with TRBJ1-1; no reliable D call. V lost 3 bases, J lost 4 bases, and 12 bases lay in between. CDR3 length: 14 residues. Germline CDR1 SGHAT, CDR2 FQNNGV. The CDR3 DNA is TGTGCCAGCAGCTTTGCCGTTGCCATCACTGAAGCTTTCTTT. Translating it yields CASSFAVAITEAFF.

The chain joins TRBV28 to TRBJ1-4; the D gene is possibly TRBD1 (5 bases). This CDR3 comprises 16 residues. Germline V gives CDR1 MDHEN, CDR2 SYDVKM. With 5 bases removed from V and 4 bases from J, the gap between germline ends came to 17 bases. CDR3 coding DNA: TGTGCCAGCAGTACCCACCGGGGCGAGATTAATGAAAAACTGTTTTTT. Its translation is CASSTHRGEINEKLFF. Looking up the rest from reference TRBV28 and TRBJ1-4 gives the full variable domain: DVKVTQSSRYLVKRTGEKVFLECVQDMDHENMFWYRQDPGLGLRLIYFSYDVKMKEKGDIPEGYSVSREKKERFSLILESASTNQTSMYLCASSTHRGEINEKLFFGSGTQLSVL.

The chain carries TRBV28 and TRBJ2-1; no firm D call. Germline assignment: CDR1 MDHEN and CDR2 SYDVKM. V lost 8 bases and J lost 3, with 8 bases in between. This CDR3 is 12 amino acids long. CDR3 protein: CASDTNYNEQFF. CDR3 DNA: TGTGCCAGCGACACAAACTACAATGAGCAGTTCTTC.